The rows below give T cell receptor beta chains drawn from one sample of a study of cytomegalovirus exposure and HLA in healthy donors. Profiling relied on immunoSEQ multiplex PCR, and the TCRdb table lists in-frame clones only, not all of them. Counted here are roughly 100,000 clones, roughly 15% occurring once; the ten biggest clones make up roughly 0.79%. Input material: PBMCs. The receptors derive from a female donor in good health and CMV-seronegative. Each CDR3 is given with its conserved first and last residue. The D gene is left open where the match is weak. Where a row states a size, it is once, few, many or the class of an expanded clone; other rows omit it.

V gene: TRBV28; D gene: .; clone size: few; J gene: TRBJ2-2; CDR3 protein: CASSLYASRGTGELFF; CDR3 DNA: TGTGCCAGCAGCCTATATGCTAGTAGAGGCACCGGGGAGCTGTTTTTT
V gene: TRBV29-1; D gene: .; clone size: .; J gene: TRBJ2-2; CDR3 protein: CSVGLAGGGELFF; CDR3 DNA: TGCAGCGTTGGGTTAGCCGGGGGCGGGGAGCTGTTTTTT
V gene: TRBV29-1; D gene: TRBD2; clone size: .; J gene: TRBJ2-7; CDR3 protein: CSVEGTSGAYEQYF; CDR3 DNA: TGCAGCGTTGAGGGGACTAGCGGAGCCTACGAGCAGTACTTC
V gene: TRBV10-3; D gene: TRBD2; clone size: few; J gene: TRBJ2-3; CDR3 protein: CAISDPGLAGRQDTQYF; CDR3 DNA: TGTGCCATCAGTGATCCTGGACTAGCGGGGAGACAAGATACGCAGTATTTT
V gene: TRBV6-1; D gene: .; clone size: few; J gene: TRBJ1-5; CDR3 protein: CASSGGTDLNQPQHF; CDR3 DNA: TGTGCCAGCAGTGGCGGGACGGATCTTAATCAGCCCCAGCATTTT
V gene: TRBV27; D gene: TRBD2; clone size: .; J gene: TRBJ2-3; CDR3 protein: CASSRLAGNPIHF; CDR3 DNA: TGTGCCAGCAGTAGGCTAGCGGGAAACCCCATTCATTTT
V gene: TRBV5-6; D gene: .; clone size: many; J gene: TRBJ2-7; CDR3 protein: CASSNSYEQYF; CDR3 DNA: TGTGCCAGCAGCAATAGCTACGAGCAGTACTTC
V gene: TRBV27; D gene: .; clone size: few; J gene: TRBJ1-1; CDR3 protein: CASSFTVNTEAFF; CDR3 DNA: TGTGCCAGCAGTTTCACAGTGAACACTGAAGCTTTCTTT
V gene: TRBV13; D gene: TRBD1; clone size: few; J gene: TRBJ1-5; CDR3 protein: CASSRGVDRGRQPQHF; CDR3 DNA: TGTGCCAGCAGCCGGGGGGTAGACAGGGGGCGTCAGCCCCAGCATTTT
V gene: TRBV25-1; D gene: .; clone size: .; J gene: TRBJ1-2; CDR3 protein: CASRTYRAGDYGYTF; CDR3 DNA: TGTGCCAGCAGAACCTACAGGGCTGGGGACTATGGCTACACCTTC
V gene: TRBV5-4; D gene: TRBD2; clone size: .; J gene: TRBJ2-5; CDR3 protein: CASSPQLSRDYPQETQYF; CDR3 DNA: TGTGCCAGCAGCCCGCAGCTGTCCAGGGACTACCCACAAGAGACCCAGTACTTC
V gene: TRBV29-1; D gene: .; clone size: .; J gene: TRBJ2-7; CDR3 protein: CSGRGVYSYEQYF; CDR3 DNA: TGCAGCGGGCGCGGGGTTTACTCCTACGAGCAGTACTTC
V gene: TRBV21-1; D gene: .; clone size: .; J gene: TRBJ2-5; CDR3 protein: CASSKPLNRDRDHEETQYF; CDR3 DNA: TGTGCCAGCAGCAAGCCGTTGAACCGGGACAGGGATCACGAAGAGACCCAGTACTTC
V gene: TRBV29-1; D gene: TRBD1; clone size: .; J gene: TRBJ2-3; CDR3 protein: CSVDRDRNTDTQYF; CDR3 DNA: TGCAGCGTAGACCGGGACAGAAACACAGATACGCAGTATTTT
V gene: TRBV7-9; D gene: .; clone size: few; J gene: TRBJ1-1; CDR3 protein: CASSLGTGVNTEAFF; CDR3 DNA: TGTGCCAGCAGCTTAGGAACAGGAGTGAACACTGAAGCTTTCTTT
V gene: TRBV5-6; D gene: .; clone size: few; J gene: TRBJ2-5; CDR3 protein: CASSSPTGEAQYF; CDR3 DNA: TGTGCCAGCAGTTCCCCGACGGGAGAGGCCCAGTACTTC
V gene: TRBV18; D gene: .; clone size: .; J gene: TRBJ1-2; CDR3 protein: CASSPLSGPGGDGYTF; CDR3 DNA: TGTGCCAGCTCACCACTCTCTGGTCCGGGGGGGGACGGCTACACCTTC
V gene: TRBV7-9; D gene: .; clone size: .; J gene: TRBJ1-4; CDR3 protein: CASSPMGGARNEKLFF; CDR3 DNA: TGTGCCAGCAGCCCCATGGGAGGGGCTAGGAATGAAAAACTGTTTTTT
V gene: TRBV15; D gene: TRBD2; clone size: .; J gene: TRBJ2-3; CDR3 protein: CATSREMIAGGEDTQYF; CDR3 DNA: TGTGCCACCAGCAGAGAAATGATAGCGGGAGGGGAGGATACGCAGTATTTT
V gene: TRBV5-4; D gene: .; clone size: once; J gene: TRBJ1-2; CDR3 protein: CASSLTGNGYTF; CDR3 DNA: TGTGCCAGCAGCTTGACAGGGAACGGCTACACCTTC
V gene: TRBV7-2; D gene: .; clone size: few; J gene: TRBJ1-1; CDR3 protein: CASSYTGTTEAFF; CDR3 DNA: TGTGCCAGCAGTTACACAGGGACCACTGAAGCTTTCTTT
V gene: TRBV5-4; D gene: .; clone size: few; J gene: TRBJ2-2; CDR3 protein: CASSPRGANTGELFF; CDR3 DNA: TGTGCCAGCAGCCCCAGGGGCGCGAACACCGGGGAGCTGTTTTTT
V gene: TRBV7-9; D gene: .; clone size: .; J gene: TRBJ1-1; CDR3 protein: CASSPGGATEAFF; CDR3 DNA: TGTGCCAGCAGCCCGGGCGGGGCGACTGAAGCTTTCTTT
V gene: TRBV25-1; D gene: TRBD1; clone size: .; J gene: TRBJ1-2; CDR3 protein: CASRETGGSNYGYTF; CDR3 DNA: TGTGCCAGCAGGGAAACAGGGGGCTCTAACTATGGCTACACCTTC
V gene: TRBV4-3; D gene: TRBD2; clone size: few; J gene: TRBJ2-7; CDR3 protein: CASSQDPASGRGEQYF; CDR3 DNA: TGCGCCAGCAGCCAAGATCCGGCTAGCGGGAGAGGCGAGCAGTACTTC
V gene: TRBV19; D gene: TRBD1; clone size: .; J gene: TRBJ2-7; CDR3 protein: CASSIAGQNYEQYF; CDR3 DNA: TGTGCCAGTAGTATAGCGGGACAGAACTACGAGCAGTACTTC
V gene: TRBV28; D gene: TRBD2; clone size: few; J gene: TRBJ2-3; CDR3 protein: CASSYIDSGSQDTQYF; CDR3 DNA: TGTGCCAGCAGTTATATAGATAGCGGGAGCCAAGATACGCAGTATTTT
V gene: TRBV6-1; D gene: TRBD1; clone size: .; J gene: TRBJ1-1; CDR3 protein: CASSAPGQGIEAFF; CDR3 DNA: TGTGCCAGCAGTGCGCCGGGACAGGGGATTGAAGCTTTCTTT
V gene: TRBV29-1; D gene: .; clone size: .; J gene: TRBJ1-1; CDR3 protein: CSVAKTLMNTEAFF; CDR3 DNA: TGCAGCGTAGCAAAAACACTAATGAACACTGAAGCTTTCTTT
V gene: TRBV28; D gene: .; clone size: .; J gene: TRBJ1-4; CDR3 protein: CASSLISGSANEKLFF; CDR3 DNA: TGTGCCAGCAGTTTAATTTCGGGGTCGGCTAATGAAAAACTGTTTTTT
V gene: TRBV5-6; D gene: .; clone size: few; J gene: TRBJ2-3; CDR3 protein: CASSLAGGTQYF; CDR3 DNA: TGTGCCAGCAGCTTGGCTGGGGGCACGCAGTATTTT
V gene: TRBV9; D gene: TRBD1; clone size: .; J gene: TRBJ2-3; CDR3 protein: CASSVGTGSTDTQYF; CDR3 DNA: TGTGCCAGCAGCGTAGGGACAGGGAGCACAGATACGCAGTATTTT